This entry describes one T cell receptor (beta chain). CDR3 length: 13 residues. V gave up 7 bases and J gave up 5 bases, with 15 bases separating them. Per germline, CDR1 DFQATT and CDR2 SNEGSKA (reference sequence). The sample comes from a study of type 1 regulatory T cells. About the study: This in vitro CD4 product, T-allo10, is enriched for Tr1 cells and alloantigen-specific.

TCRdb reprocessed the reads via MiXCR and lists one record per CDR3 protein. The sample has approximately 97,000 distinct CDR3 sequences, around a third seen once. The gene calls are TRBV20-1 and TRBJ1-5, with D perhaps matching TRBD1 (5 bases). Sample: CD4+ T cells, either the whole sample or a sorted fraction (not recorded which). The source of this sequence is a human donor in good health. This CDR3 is CSVSGGWDQPQHF. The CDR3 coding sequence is TGCAGTGTGTCCGGGGGGTGGGATCAGCCCCAGCATTTT.